Below, one TCR beta chain is given with its context. The CDR3 extends over 14 amino acids. CDR1 SGHNT and CDR2 YYREEE come from the germline V gene (reference sequence). These data are taken from a study of monozygotic twins with inflammatory bowel disease. TCRdb re-called the 5' RACE reads and catalogs CDR3 proteins one per entry, DNA excluded. The sample totals fewer than 150,000 distinct CDR3 sequences. The chain has TRBV5-4 and TRBJ2-7; the D gene TCRdb calls, TRBD2, cannot be checked with no DNA. The receptor comes from a human donor with ulcerative colitis or Crohn's disease, or a healthy co-twin of an affected twin (not recorded which). Sequencing used blood. This chain's CDR3 is CASSTGLSSYEQYF.